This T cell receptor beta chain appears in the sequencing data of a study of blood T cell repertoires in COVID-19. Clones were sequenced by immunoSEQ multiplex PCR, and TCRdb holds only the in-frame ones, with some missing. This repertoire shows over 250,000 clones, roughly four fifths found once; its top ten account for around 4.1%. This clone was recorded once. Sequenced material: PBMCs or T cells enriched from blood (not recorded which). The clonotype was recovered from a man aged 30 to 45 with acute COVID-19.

The CDR3 DNA reads as TGTGCCAGCAGTGAAGCGATCGGCGGTAGCAATCAGCCCCAGCATTTT. Protein product: CASSEAIGGSNQPQHF. The chain uses TRBV6-1 and TRBJ1-5, with D uncertain. The germline V and J ends were trimmed by 0 bases and 0 bases, with 9 bases remaining between them. The CDR3 runs to 16 residues. Looked up from germline, CDR1 is MNHNS and CDR2 is SASEGT.